These T cell receptor beta chains were read from a single sample in a study of graft-versus-host responses after intestinal transplantation. Generated by immunoSEQ multiplex PCR, the TCRdb table keeps only in-frame clones and is missing some. The table has over 80,000 clones, about nine tenths seen once; the top ten hold over 0.15%. No cognate antigen is known for these TCRs. The sequencing used unstimulated CD4+ T cells sorted from spleen or lymph node cells, collected before transplant. The receptors come from a human donor who was the organ donor for an intestinal transplant. Each CDR3 is given with its conserved first and last residue.

v_call	cdr3_aa
TRBV19	CASSPGGGQLPEAFF
TRBV7-9	CASSLGPTGNQETQYF
TRBV15	CATSRDLGQGHQPQHF
TRBV2	CASSDARNSPLHF
TRBV19	CASSPRGIPGHTEAFF
TRBV9	CASSVDHYGYTF
TRBV10-3	CAIRGGAGGIADTQYF
TRBV2	CASSLPGTGSDTQYF
TRBV2	CASSNGQGAREQYF
TRBV5-1	CASSVGPGGQPQHF
TRBV28	CGTGDYNEQFF
TRBV15	CATSRETGRETQYF
TRBV7-8	CASRLRGTGGEETQYF
TRBV29-1	CSVEQRQGSYEQYF
TRBV2	CASSIHDTQYF
TRBV9	CASSVVRENTGELFF
TRBV6-5	CASSRDRNNQPQHF
TRBV7-6	CASSLAPLANRGETQYF
TRBV6-6	CASSYGTVATHQPQHF
TRBV7-2	CASSLAGAQETQYF
TRBV11-2	CASSLQSTNEKLFF
TRBV18	CASSRLVIDTQYF
TRBV18	CASSPLAGGLQETQYF
TRBV7-9	CASSTLRGTGETQYF
TRBV10-3	CAISETPTGGLYEQYF
TRBV7-9	CASSPRSGGYYNEQFF
TRBV5-4	CASSRGGVDQPQHF
TRBV5-6	CASKRAGEKLFF
TRBV7-3	CASSLSGGAGTGELFF
TRBV7-2	CASSLGSGYSGYTF
TRBV2	CASSSLAGGLNEQFF
TRBV7-2	CASRVAGASYEQYF
TRBV7-9	CASSLGSGARPGELFF
TRBV19	CASSTIFGLAGVTDTQYF
TRBV4-1	CASSLSERGAYEQYF
TRBV28	CASSRGSPYTEAFF
TRBV11-2	CASSLKEWRAGGPVNEQFF
TRBV6-5	CASQRREGGEQYF
TRBV7-8	CASSFLTNPGELFF
TRBV6-5	CASTMGRGYTF
TRBV5-1	CASSLDRETQYF
TRBV19	CASSRGQGSYSNQPQHF